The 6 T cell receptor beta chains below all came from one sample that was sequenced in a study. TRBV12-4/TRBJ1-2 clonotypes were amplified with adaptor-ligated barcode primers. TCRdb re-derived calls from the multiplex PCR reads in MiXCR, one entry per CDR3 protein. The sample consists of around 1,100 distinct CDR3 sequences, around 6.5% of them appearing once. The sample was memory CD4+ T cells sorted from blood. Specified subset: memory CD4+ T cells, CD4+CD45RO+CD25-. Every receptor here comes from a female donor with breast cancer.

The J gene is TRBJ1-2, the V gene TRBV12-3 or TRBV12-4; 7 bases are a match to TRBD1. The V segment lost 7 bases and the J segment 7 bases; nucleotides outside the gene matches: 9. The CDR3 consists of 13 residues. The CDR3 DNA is TGTGCCAGCACTTTGACAGGGATAGGTGGCTACACCTTC. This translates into CASTLTGIGGYTF.

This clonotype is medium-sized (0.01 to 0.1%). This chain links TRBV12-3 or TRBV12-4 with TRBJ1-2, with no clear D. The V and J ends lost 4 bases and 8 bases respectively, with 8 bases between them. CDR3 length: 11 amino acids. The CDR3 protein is CASSSGNGYTF. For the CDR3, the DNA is TGTGCCAGCAGTTCTGGGAACGGCTACACCTTC.

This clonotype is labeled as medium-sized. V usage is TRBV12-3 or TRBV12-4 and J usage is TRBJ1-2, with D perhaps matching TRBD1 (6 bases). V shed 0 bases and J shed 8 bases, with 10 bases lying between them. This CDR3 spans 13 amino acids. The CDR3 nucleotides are TGTGCCAGCAGTTTAGCGCAGGGGACGGGCTACACCTTC. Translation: CASSLAQGTGYTF.

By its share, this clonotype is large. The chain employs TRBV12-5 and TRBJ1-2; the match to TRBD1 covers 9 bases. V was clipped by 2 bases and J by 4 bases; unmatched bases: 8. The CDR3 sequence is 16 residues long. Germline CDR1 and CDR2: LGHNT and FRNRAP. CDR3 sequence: CASGLPPGQGVYGYTF. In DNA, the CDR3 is TGTGCTAGTGGTTTGCCTCCGGGACAGGGTGTCTATGGCTACACCTTC.

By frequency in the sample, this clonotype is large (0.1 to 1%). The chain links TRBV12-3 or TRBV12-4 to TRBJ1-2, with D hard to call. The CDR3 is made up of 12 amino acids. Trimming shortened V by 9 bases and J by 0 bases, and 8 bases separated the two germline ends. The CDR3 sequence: CASGQTNYGYTF. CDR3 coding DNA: TGTGCCAGTGGGCAGACTAACTATGGCTACACCTTC.

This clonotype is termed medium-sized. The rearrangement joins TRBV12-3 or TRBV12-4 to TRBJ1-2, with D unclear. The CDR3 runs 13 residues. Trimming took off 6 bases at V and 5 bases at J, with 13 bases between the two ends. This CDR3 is CASRPLGLYGYTF. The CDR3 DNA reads TGTGCCAGCAGACCCCTGGGATTGTATGGCTACACCTTC.